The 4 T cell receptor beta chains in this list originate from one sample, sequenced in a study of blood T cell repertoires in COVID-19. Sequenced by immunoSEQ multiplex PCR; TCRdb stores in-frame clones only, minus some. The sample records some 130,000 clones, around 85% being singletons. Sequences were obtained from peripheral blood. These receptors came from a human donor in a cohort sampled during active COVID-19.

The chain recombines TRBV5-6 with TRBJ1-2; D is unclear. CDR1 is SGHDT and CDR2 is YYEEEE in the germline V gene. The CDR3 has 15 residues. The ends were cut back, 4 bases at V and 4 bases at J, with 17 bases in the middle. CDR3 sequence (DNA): TGTGCCAGCAGCCCTCCCGCAGGTTCGCGCTATGGCTACACCTTC. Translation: CASSPPAGSRYGYTF. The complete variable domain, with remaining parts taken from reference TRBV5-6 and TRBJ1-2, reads DAGVTQSPTHLIKTRGQQVTLRCSPKSGHDTVSWYQQALGQGPQFIFQYYEEEERQRGNFPDRFSGHQFPNYSSELNVNALLLGDSALYLCASSPPAGSRYGYTFGSGTRLTVV.

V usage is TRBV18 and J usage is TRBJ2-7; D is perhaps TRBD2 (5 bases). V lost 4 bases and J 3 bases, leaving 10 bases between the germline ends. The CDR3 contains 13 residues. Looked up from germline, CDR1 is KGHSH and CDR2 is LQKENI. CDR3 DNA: TGTGCCAGCTCACTTAAAGAGGGCTACGAGCAGTACTTC. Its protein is CASSLKEGYEQYF.

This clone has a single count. CDR3 DNA: TGTGCCAGCAGCTTATCCGGGGGGTACTACGAGCAGTACTTC. Protein sequence: CASSLSGGYYEQYF. This chain links TRBV7-2 with TRBJ2-7; TRBD2 matches at 7 bases. V shed 2 bases and J 3 bases; nucleotides not matched to a gene: 4. This CDR3 has 14 residues. CDR1 and CDR2 (germline): SGHTA, FQGNSA.

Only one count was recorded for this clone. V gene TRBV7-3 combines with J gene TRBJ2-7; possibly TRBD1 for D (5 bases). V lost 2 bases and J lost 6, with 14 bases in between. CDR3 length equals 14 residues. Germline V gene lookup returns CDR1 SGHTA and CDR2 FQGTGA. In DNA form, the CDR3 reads TGTGCCAGCAGCTTAGGGGCAGGGTTGGGCGAGCAGTACTTC. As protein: CASSLGAGLGEQYF.